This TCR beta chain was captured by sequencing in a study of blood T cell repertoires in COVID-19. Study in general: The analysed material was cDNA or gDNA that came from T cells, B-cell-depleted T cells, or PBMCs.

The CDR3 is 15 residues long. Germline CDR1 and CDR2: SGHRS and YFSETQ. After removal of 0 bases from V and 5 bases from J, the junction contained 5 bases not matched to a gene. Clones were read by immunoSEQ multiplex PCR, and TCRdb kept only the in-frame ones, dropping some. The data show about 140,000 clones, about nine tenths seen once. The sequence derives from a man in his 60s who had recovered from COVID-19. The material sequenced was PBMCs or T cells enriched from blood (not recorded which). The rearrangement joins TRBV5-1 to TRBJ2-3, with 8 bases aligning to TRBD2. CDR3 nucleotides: TGCGCCAGCAGCTTGGTTAGCGGGGCGGGAGATACGCAGTATTTT. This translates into CASSLVSGAGDTQYF.